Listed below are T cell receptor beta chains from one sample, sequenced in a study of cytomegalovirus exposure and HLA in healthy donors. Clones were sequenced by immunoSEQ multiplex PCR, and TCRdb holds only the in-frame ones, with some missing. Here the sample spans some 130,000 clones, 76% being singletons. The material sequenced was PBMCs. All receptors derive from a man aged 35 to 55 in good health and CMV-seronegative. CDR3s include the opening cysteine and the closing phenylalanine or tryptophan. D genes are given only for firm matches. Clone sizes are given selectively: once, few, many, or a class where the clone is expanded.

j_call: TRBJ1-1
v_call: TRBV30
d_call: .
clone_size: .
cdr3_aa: CAWSELSGDEAFF
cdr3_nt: TGTGCCTGGAGTGAACTTTCAGGGGATGAAGCTTTCTTT

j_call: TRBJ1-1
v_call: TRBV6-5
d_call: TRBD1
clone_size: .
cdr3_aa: CASRRDRATLEAFF
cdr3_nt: TGTGCCAGCAGGCGGGACAGGGCCACGTTGGAGGCTTTCTTT

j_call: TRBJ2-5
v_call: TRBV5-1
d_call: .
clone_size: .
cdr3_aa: CASSLGLTVQETQYF
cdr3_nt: TGCGCCAGCAGCTTGGGCCTCACAGTACAAGAGACCCAGTACTTC

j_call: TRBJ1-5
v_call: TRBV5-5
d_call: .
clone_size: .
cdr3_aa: CASSEGALGGQPQHF
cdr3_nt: TGTGCCAGCAGCGAAGGGGCGTTGGGGGGTCAGCCCCAGCATTTT

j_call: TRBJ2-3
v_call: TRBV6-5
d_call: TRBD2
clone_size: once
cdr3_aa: CASSYSGGTDTQYF
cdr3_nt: TGTGCCAGCAGTTACTCGGGGGGGACAGATACGCAGTATTTT

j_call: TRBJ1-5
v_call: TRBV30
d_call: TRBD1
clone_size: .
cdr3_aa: CAWSTGASSNQPQHF
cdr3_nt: TGTGCCTGGAGTACAGGGGCGAGTAGCAATCAGCCCCAGCATTTT

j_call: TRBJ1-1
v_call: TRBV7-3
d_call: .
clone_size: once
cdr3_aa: CASSLQGQSNTEAFF
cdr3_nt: TGTGCCAGCAGCTTACAGGGCCAATCGAACACTGAAGCTTTCTTT

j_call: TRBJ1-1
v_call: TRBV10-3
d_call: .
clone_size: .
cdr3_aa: CANAQGGDTEAFF
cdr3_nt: TGTGCCAACGCCCAGGGTGGTGACACTGAAGCTTTCTTT

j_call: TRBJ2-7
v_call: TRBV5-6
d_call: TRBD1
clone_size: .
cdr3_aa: CASRSGTGTWEQYF
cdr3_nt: TGTGCCAGCAGGTCCGGGACAGGCACCTGGGAGCAGTACTTC

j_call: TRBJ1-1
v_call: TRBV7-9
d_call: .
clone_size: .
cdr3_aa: CASSHSWGTNTEAFF
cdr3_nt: TGTGCCAGCAGTCATTCCTGGGGGACTAACACTGAAGCTTTCTTT

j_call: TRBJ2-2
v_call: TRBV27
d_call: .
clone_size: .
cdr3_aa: CASTTAYANTGELFF
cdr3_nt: TGTGCCAGCACCACAGCTTACGCGAACACCGGGGAGCTGTTTTTT

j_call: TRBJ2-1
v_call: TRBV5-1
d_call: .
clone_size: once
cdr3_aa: CASSSGRDAGYNEQFF
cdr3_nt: TGCGCCAGCAGCTCGGGCCGGGACGCGGGGTACAATGAGCAGTTCTTC

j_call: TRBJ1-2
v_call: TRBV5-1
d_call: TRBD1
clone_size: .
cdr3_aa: CASTTGTGTSNYGYTF
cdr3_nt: TGCGCCAGCACCACCGGGACAGGGACCTCTAACTATGGCTACACCTTC

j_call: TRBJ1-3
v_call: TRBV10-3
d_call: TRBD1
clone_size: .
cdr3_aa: CAISGTSDRSSGNTIYF
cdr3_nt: TGTGCCATCAGTGGGACCTCGGACAGGAGCTCTGGAAACACCATATATTTT

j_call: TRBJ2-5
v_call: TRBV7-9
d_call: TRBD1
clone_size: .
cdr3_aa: CASSSWDRQETQYF
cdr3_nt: TGTGCCAGCAGCTCCTGGGACAGGCAAGAGACCCAGTACTTC

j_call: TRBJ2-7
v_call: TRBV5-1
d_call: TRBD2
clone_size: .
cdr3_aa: CASSLVSGGPSSEQYF
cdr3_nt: TGCGCCAGCAGCTTGGTGAGCGGGGGGCCCTCCTCCGAGCAGTACTTC

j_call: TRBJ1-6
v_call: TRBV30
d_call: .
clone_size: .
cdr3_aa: CAWSWESSYNSPLHF
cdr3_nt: TGTGCCTGGAGTTGGGAGAGCTCCTATAATTCACCCCTCCACTTT

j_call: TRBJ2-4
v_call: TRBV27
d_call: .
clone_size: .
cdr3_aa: CASTPGTGQLAKNIQYF
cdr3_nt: TGTGCCAGCACCCCAGGTACAGGCCAACTGGCCAAAAACATTCAGTACTTC

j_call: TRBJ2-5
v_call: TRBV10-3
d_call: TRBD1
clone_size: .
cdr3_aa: CAISTGGQETQYF
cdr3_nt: TGTGCCATCAGTACAGGGGGGCAAGAGACCCAGTACTTC

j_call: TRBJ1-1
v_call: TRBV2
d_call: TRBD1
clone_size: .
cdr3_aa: CASSSTGGTEAFF
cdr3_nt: TGTGCCAGCAGCTCGACAGGGGGCACTGAAGCTTTCTTT

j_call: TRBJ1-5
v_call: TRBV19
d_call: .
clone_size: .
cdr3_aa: CASLPLGTLSNQPQHF
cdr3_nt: TGTGCCAGTCTCCCATTAGGGACATTGAGCAATCAGCCCCAGCATTTT

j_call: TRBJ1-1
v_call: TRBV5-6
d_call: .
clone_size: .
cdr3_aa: CASSPPSRANTEAFF
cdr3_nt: TGTGCCAGCAGCCCGCCCTCGAGGGCGAACACTGAAGCTTTCTTT

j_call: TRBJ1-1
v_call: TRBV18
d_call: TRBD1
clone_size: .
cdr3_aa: CASSPKTGAGTEAFF
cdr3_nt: TGTGCCAGCTCACCAAAGACAGGGGCGGGCACTGAAGCTTTCTTT

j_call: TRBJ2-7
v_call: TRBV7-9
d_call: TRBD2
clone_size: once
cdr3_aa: CASSSQTSGATYEQYF
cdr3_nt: TGTGCCAGCAGCTCACAAACTAGCGGGGCAACCTACGAGCAGTACTTC

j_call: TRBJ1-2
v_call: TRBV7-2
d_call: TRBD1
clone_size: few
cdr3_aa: CASSLGGRGLGYGYTF
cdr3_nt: TGTGCCAGCAGCTTGGGTGGAAGGGGGCTCGGCTATGGCTACACCTTC

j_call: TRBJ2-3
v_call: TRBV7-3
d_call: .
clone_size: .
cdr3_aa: CASSLLHSGTDTQYF
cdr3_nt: TGTGCCAGCAGCTTACTCCACAGTGGCACAGATACGCAGTATTTT

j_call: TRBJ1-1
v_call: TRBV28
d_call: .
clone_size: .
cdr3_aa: CASSLEDRMNTEAFF
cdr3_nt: TGTGCCAGCAGTTTGGAAGACAGGATGAACACTGAAGCTTTCTTT

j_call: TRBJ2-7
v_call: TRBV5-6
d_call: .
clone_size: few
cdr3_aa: CASSFQGSSYEQYF
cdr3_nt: TGTGCCAGCAGCTTTCAGGGAAGCTCCTACGAGCAGTACTTC

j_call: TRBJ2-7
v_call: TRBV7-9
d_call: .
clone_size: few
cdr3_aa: CASSLSFYEQYF
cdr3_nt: TGTGCCAGCAGCTTATCCTTCTACGAGCAGTACTTC

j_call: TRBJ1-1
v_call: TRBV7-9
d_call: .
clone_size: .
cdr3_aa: CASSRQENTEAFF
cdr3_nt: TGTGCCAGCAGCCGACAGGAAAACACTGAAGCTTTCTTT

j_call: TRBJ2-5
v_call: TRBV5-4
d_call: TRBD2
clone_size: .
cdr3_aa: CASSPPPASGGETQYF
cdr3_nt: TGTGCCAGCAGCCCACCTCCCGCGAGCGGGGGGGAGACCCAGTACTTC

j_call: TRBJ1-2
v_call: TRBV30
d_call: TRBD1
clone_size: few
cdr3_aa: CAWEKRQGVGYGYTF
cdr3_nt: TGTGCCTGGGAAAAGAGACAGGGGGTTGGCTATGGCTACACCTTC